This TCR beta chain originates from a study of cytomegalovirus exposure and HLA in healthy donors. Study-wide findings and caveats: Rare TCR sequences dominated, though some public TCRs recurred in many donors. Cytomegalovirus status was reportedly diagnosed by the classifier with high sensitivity and specificity. When analyzed later, a missense DCLRE1C variant was found to be linked to TCR beta V- and J-gene trimming. Indistinguishability led to the exclusion of some V segments, TRBV6-2 and TRBV6-3 included.

The PCR ran on 60 Vbeta and 13 Jbeta primers. The protocol was immunoSEQ multiplex PCR, while the TCRdb copy is restricted to in-frame clones and leaves out a portion. The sample includes 150,000 to 200,000 clones, about 80% of them seen just once. After removal of 4 bases from V and 10 bases from J, the junction contained 12 bases not matched to a gene. Per germline, CDR1 SGHRS and CDR2 YFSETQ. CDR3 length equals 15 residues. As concerns this clone: Its matching antigen is unknown.

V is TRBV5-1 and J is TRBJ1-4; TRBD1 aligns across 8 bases. The sequence was obtained from a middle-aged woman in good health and CMV-seronegative. The sample consisted of PBMCs. The CDR3 DNA is TGCGCCAGCAGCGTCCAGGGGGCGTCTGATGGAAAACTGTTTTTT. Its protein is CASSVQGASDGKLFF.